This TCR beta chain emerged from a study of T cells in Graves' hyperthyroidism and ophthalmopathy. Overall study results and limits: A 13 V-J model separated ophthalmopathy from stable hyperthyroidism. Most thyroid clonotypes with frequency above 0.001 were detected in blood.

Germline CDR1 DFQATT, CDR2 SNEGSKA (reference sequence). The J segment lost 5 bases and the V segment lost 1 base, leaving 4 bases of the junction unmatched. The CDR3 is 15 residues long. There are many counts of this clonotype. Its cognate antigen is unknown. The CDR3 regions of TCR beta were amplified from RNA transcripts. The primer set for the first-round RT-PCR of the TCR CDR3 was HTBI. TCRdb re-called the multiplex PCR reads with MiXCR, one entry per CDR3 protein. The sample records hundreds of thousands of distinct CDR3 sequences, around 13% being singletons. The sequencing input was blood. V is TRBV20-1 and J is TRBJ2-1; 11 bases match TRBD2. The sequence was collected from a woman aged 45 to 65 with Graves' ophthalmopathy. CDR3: CSARVGTSGHNEQFF. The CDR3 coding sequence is TGCAGTGCTAGAGTTGGGACTAGCGGTCACAATGAGCAGTTCTTC.